The 20 T cell receptor beta chains given below trace back to one sample, sequenced in a study of blood T cells in healthy people across ages. A second about 6 to 11 cycle PCR used barcoded and J-beta primers. TCRdb fed the 5' RACE reads into MiXCR, producing one record per CDR3 protein. This sample has hundreds of thousands of distinct CDR3 sequences; approximately 29% occur once, and the top ten carry over 15%. The source material was blood. The receptors were sampled from a woman aged 80 or over in good health.

The sample holds many counts of this clonotype. The chain is built from TRBV20-1 and TRBJ2-1; 12 bases line up with TRBD2. The germline V gene encodes CDR1 DFQATT and CDR2 SNEGSKA (reference sequence). Losses at the gene ends were 5 bases for V and 5 bases for J; bases not matched to a gene: 7. CDR3 size: 15 residues. The DNA of the CDR3 is TGCAGTGCTGTACTGACTAGCGGGGGACACAATGAGCAGTTCTTC. Residues: CSAVLTSGGHNEQFF.

This chain links TRBV10-3 with TRBJ1-1; D not certain. CDR1 and CDR2 from the germline V gene are ENHRY and SYGVKD. This CDR3 region has 15 residues. The V gene lost 4 bases and the J gene lost 4 bases, with 16 bases spanning the gap. CDR3 DNA sequence: TGTGCCATCAGTGGGACTCCCCACGCGTTCACTGAAGCTTTCTTT. It specifies CAISGTPHAFTEAFF.

This clonotype has a count of ten or more. V and J are TRBV3-1 and TRBJ2-3; D call uncertain. CDR1 is LGHDT, CDR2 YNNKEL, per germline (reference sequence). The ends were cut back, 4 bases at V and 0 bases at J, with 11 bases in the middle. The CDR3 has 15 residues. The CDR3, as DNA: TGTGCCAGCAGCCTTTTCGGAAAAAGCACAGATACGCAGTATTTT. Protein sequence: CASSLFGKSTDTQYF.

This clonotype was detected ten times or more. V gene TRBV7-2 combines with J gene TRBJ2-7; 8 bases match TRBD2. The CDR3 loop spans 12 amino acids. The germline CDR1 and CDR2 sequences are SGHTA and FQGNSA. V gave up 2 bases and J gave up 12 bases; unmatched junction bases: 6. The chain's CDR3 is CASSLIGGAPYF. DNA for the CDR3: TGTGCCAGCAGCTTAATCGGGGGGGCACCGTACTTC.

The chain links TRBV9 to TRBJ1-1; TRBD1 is a possible D gene (5 bases). V was clipped by 0 bases and J by 4 bases, with 10 bases between them. The CDR3 covers 14 residues. Germline loops: CDR1 SGDLS, CDR2 YYNGEE. The CDR3 spells CASSVGGWGTEAFF. In nucleotides, the CDR3 is TGTGCCAGCAGCGTAGGGGGGTGGGGCACTGAAGCTTTCTTT.

This clonotype was detected many times. This chain joins TRBV7-2 and TRBJ2-3; a possible D gene is TRBD2 (7 bases). The CDR3 is 15 residues long. CDR1 and CDR2 from the germline V gene are SGHTA and FQGNSA. Trimming took 5 bases from V and 6 from J, leaving 18 bases between them. In DNA, the CDR3 is TGTGCCAGCAGCCCTCGAGGGGGGGGTGGGGATACGCAGTATTTT. As protein: CASSPRGGGGDTQYF. The full variable domain, rest sourced from reference TRBV7-2 and TRBJ2-3, is GAGVSQSPSNKVTEKGKDVELRCDPISGHTALYWYRQSLGQGLEFLIYFQGNSAPDKSGLPSDRFSAERTGGSVSTLTIQRTQQEDSAVYLCASSPRGGGGDTQYFGPGTRLTVL.

This clonotype was picked up many times. The chain is built from TRBV7-2 and TRBJ2-5, with unresolved D. CDR1 and CDR2 (germline): SGHTA, FQGNSA. Trimming removed 5 bases at V and 5 bases at J, with 15 bases between. CDR3 length: 14 residues. As DNA, the CDR3 is TGTGCCAGCAGCAAAATTAGCCGGTTGGAGACCCAGTACTTC. Its protein is CASSKISRLETQYF.

The rearrangement uses TRBV29-1 and TRBJ2-7, with a weak D call TRBD2 (7 bases). Germline V gives CDR1 SQVTM, CDR2 ANQGSEA. The germline V and J ends were trimmed by 7 bases and 2 bases, with 12 bases remaining between them. The CDR3 consists of 12 residues. CDR3 amino acids: CSGGGSAYEQYF. The CDR3 region has the DNA TGCAGCGGGGGGGGCAGTGCCTACGAGCAGTACTTC.

This clonotype was counted at least ten times. The chain combines TRBV6-5 with TRBJ2-7; tentative D call: TRBD1 (6 bases). V lost 0 bases and J lost 0, with 18 bases in between. This CDR3 is 18 amino acids long. CDR1 and CDR2 from the germline V gene are MNHEY and SVGAGI. The CDR3 protein is CASSYSGAGTRGSYEQYF. In DNA form, the CDR3 reads TGTGCCAGCAGTTACTCGGGCGCAGGGACAAGGGGCTCCTACGAGCAGTACTTC.

This clonotype has a count of ten or more. This chain joins TRBV6-5 and TRBJ2-5; 8 positions agree with TRBD1. Germline-derived CDR1 and CDR2 are MNHEY and SVGAGI. The CDR3 totals 16 residues. V was pared by 6 bases and J by 4 bases, with 13 bases of the junction left unmatched. CDR3 residues: CASRLRWTGQGETQYF. The CDR3 bases are TGTGCCAGCAGACTACGCTGGACAGGGCAGGGAGAGACCCAGTACTTC.

This clonotype has ten or more counts. The rearrangement uses TRBV24-1 and TRBJ2-5; D remains unclear. There are 11 residues in the CDR3. Germline values: CDR1 KGHDR, CDR2 SFDVKD. V lost 6 bases, J lost 4 bases, and 5 bases lay in between. Here the CDR3 DNA reads TGTGCCACCAGTAACGGAGAGACCCAGTACTTC. It codes for CATSNGETQYF.

CDR3 amino acids: CATGRDRGKEKLFF. CDR3 DNA: TGTGCCACCGGAAGGGACAGGGGAAAAGAAAAACTGTTTTTT. The chain has TRBV15 and TRBJ1-4; 10 bases map to TRBD1. This CDR3 is 14 amino acids long. J was trimmed by 8 bases and V by 8 bases; bases with no gene match: 8. Germline V lookup: CDR1 LNHNV, CDR2 YYDKDF (reference sequence).

This clonotype was recorded many times. A much more abundant neighbour one base away suggests this may be a read error. The chain uses TRBV11-2 and TRBJ2-5, with 9 bases lining up with TRBD2. Losses at the gene ends were 4 bases for V and 3 bases for J; bases not matched to a gene: 3. Germline V CDR1 and CDR2: SGHAT, FQNNGV. This CDR3 comprises 14 residues. This CDR3 reads CASSCGREKETQYF. CDR3 in DNA: TGTGCCAGCAGCTGCGGGAGGGAGAAAGAGACCCAGTACTTC.

The V and J genes are TRBV7-8 and TRBJ2-1, with TRBD1 as a possible D gene (5 bases). V gave up 1 base and J gave up 6 bases, with 22 bases separating them. The CDR3 extends over 18 amino acids. Germline V CDR1 and CDR2: SGHVS, FQNEAQ. As DNA, the CDR3 is TGTGCCAGCAGCTTAGAAGTCGTACAGCTGGTAGGGGCCAATGAGCAGTTCTTC. Translating gives CASSLEVVQLVGANEQFF.

This chain joins TRBV7-9 and TRBJ1-1; D remains ambiguous. This CDR3 has 15 residues. V was shortened by 2 bases and J by 0 bases, with 10 bases between the two germline ends. CDR1 SEHNR and CDR2 FQNEAQ come from the germline V gene (reference sequence). This chain's CDR3 is CASSLSLQLNTEAFF. The CDR3 DNA reads TGTGCCAGCAGCTTATCCTTACAGCTGAACACTGAAGCTTTCTTT.

This clonotype occurred many times. The rearrangement joins TRBV5-1 to TRBJ2-7, with 8 bases fitting TRBD1. The CDR3 totals 14 residues. Germline assignment: CDR1 SGHRS and CDR2 YFSETQ. The ends lost 4 bases at V and 3 bases at J; junction bases unmatched: 6. The CDR3, as DNA: TGCGCCAGCAGCGTGACAGGGGTAAGCTACGAGCAGTACTTC. It codes for CASSVTGVSYEQYF. Filled out from reference TRBV5-1 and TRBJ2-7, the complete variable domain reads KAGVTQTPRYLIKTRGQQVTLSCSPISGHRSVSWYQQTPGQGLQFLFEYFSETQRNKGNFPGRFSGRQFSNSRSEMNVSTLELGDSALYLCASSVTGVSYEQYFGPGTRLTVT.

V gene TRBV7-2 combines with J gene TRBJ1-1; D is unclear. This CDR3 comprises 17 residues. CDR1 and CDR2 from the germline V gene are SGHTA and FQGNSA. Trimming removed 5 bases from V and 1 base from J, with 20 bases in between. The CDR3 nucleotides read TGTGCCAGCAGCCCAAAGGTGTGGATACAAGAGAACACTGAAGCTTTCTTT. Residues: CASSPKVWIQENTEAFF.

The sample holds one count of this clonotype. With a much larger clone just one base away, this may be a read error. The CDR3 DNA is TGTGCCAGCAGCGTAGCGAGCCCCTACAATGAGCAGTTCTTC. This encodes CASSVASPYNEQFF. V gene TRBV9 combines with J gene TRBJ2-1; D gene ambiguous. From germline, CDR1 is SGDLS and CDR2 YYNGEE. The CDR3 totals 14 residues. The V end was cut by 0 bases, the J end by 2 bases, with 6 bases between.

At least ten counts were recorded for this clonotype. The chain employs TRBV7-2 and TRBJ2-1; the D call may be TRBD1 or TRBD2 (5 bases each). The CDR3 loop spans 16 amino acids. With 1 base removed from V and 5 bases from J, the gap between germline ends came to 15 bases. Germline CDR1 is SGHTA and CDR2 is FQGNSA. CDR3 region: CASSLGSLGVDNEQFF. The CDR3 DNA sequence: TGTGCCAGCAGCTTAGGCTCACTGGGGGTGGACAATGAGCAGTTCTTC.

The chain has TRBV5-1 and TRBJ1-4; TRBD1 aligns across 9 bases. V lost 0 bases and J lost 7; bases outside the gene matches: 4. Per the germline V gene, CDR1 is SGHRS and CDR2 is YFSETQ. This CDR3 has 15 amino acids. The CDR3 nucleotides are TGCGCCAGCAGCTTGGGGGGACAGGGAAGTGAAAAACTGTTTTTT. This gives the protein CASSLGGQGSEKLFF.